Below are 12 T cell receptor beta chains sequenced from a single sample in a study of blood T cell repertoires in COVID-19. Libraries were prepared by immunoSEQ multiplex PCR; TCRdb keeps only in-frame clonotypes and omits some of them. The sample records 150,000 to 200,000 clones, roughly 85% being singletons. Sequencing input: peripheral blood. These receptors all stem from a man in his fifties or sixties with acute or convalescent COVID-19.

The chain has TRBV24-1 and TRBJ1-2; D is possibly TRBD1 (6 bases). The CDR3 loop spans 13 amino acids. V gave up 5 bases and J gave up 8 bases, with 14 bases separating them. Germline-derived CDR1 and CDR2 are KGHDR and SFDVKD. CDR3 in amino acids: CATSVTGLGGYTF. CDR3 nucleotides: TGTGCCACCAGTGTTACAGGGTTAGGAGGCTACACCTTC.

The gene calls are TRBV4-2 and TRBJ1-2; 7 bases align to TRBD1. Trimming took 3 bases from V and 5 from J; bases not matched to a gene: 3. In germline, CDR1 is LGHNA, CDR2 YNFKEQ. The CDR3 consists of 13 residues. The CDR3 DNA reads TGTGCCAGCAGCCAGGGACAGACTTATGGCTACACCTTC. This gives the protein CASSQGQTYGYTF.

This chain uses TRBV28 with TRBJ2-1; TRBD2 matches 13 bases. The CDR3 totals 15 residues. V shed 5 bases and J 8 bases; nucleotides not matched to a gene: 6. Germline CDR1 reads MDHEN; CDR2 reads SYDVKM. This CDR3 is CASSQGTSGNDEQFF. The CDR3 bases are TGTGCCAGCAGTCAGGGGACTAGCGGGAACGATGAGCAGTTCTTC.

This rearrangement joins TRBV18 to TRBJ2-1; 9 bases are a match to TRBD2. The CDR3 is made up of 14 amino acids. CDR1 and CDR2 from the germline V gene are KGHSH and LQKENI. The ends lost 3 bases at V and 7 bases at J; junction bases unmatched: 4. The CDR3 DNA sequence: TGTGCCAGCTCACCGCGGGAGGGCGGGAATGAGCAGTTCTTC. This encodes CASSPREGGNEQFF.

The J gene is TRBJ1-2, the V gene TRBV11-2; 8 nucleotides align to TRBD1. This CDR3 comprises 13 residues. From germline, CDR1 is SGHAT and CDR2 FQNNGV. V was pared by 1 base and J by 7 bases, with 2 bases of the junction left unmatched. For the CDR3, the DNA is TGTGCCAGCAGCTTAGGGCAGGGGGCTGGCTACACCTTC. As protein: CASSLGQGAGYTF.

The J gene is TRBJ1-5, the V gene TRBV15; 12 bases fit TRBD1. The CDR3 is 17 residues long. Germline CDR1 is LNHNV and CDR2 is YYDKDF (reference sequence). V was pared by 2 bases and J by 4 bases, with 6 bases of the junction left unmatched. The CDR3 DNA reads as TGTGCCACCAGCAGACACGGGACAGGGGGCAAGAATCAGCCCCAGCATTTT. Translating it yields CATSRHGTGGKNQPQHF.

This clone has a single count. The chain joins TRBV18 to TRBJ2-2; 10 positions agree with TRBD1. CDR1 and CDR2 (germline): KGHSH, LQKENI. Trimming took 6 bases from V and 7 from J; bases not matched to a gene: 11. The CDR3 spans 16 residues. CDR3 sequence: CASSERTGGLNGELFF. CDR3 DNA sequence: TGTGCCAGCTCGGAGCGGACAGGGGGACTAAACGGGGAGCTGTTTTTT. Full variable domain (remainder filled in from reference TRBV18 and TRBJ2-2): NAGVMQNPRHLVRRRGQEARLRCSPMKGHSHVYWYRQLPEEGLKFMVYLQKENIIDESGMPKERFSAEFPKEGPSILRIQQVVRGDSAAYFCASSERTGGLNGELFFGEGSRLTVL.

The CDR3 region is CASSQAYVVETQYF. The CDR3 DNA sequence: TGTGCCAGCAGCCAAGCGTACGTAGTGGAGACCCAGTACTTC. This rearrangement joins TRBV3-1 (or the pseudogene TRBV3-2) to TRBJ2-5; the D is unclear. The germline V gene encodes CDR1 LGHDT and CDR2 YNNKEL (reference sequence). The CDR3 covers 14 residues. V gave up 1 base and J gave up 5 bases, with 11 bases separating them.

The rearrangement joins TRBV9 to TRBJ1-6; a weak D match, TRBD1 (6 bases). The CDR3 covers 15 residues. The V gene's germline CDR1 is SGDLS and CDR2 YYNGEE. V gave up 0 bases and J gave up 4 bases, with 8 bases separating them. The CDR3 here is CASSVGRGYNSPLHF. In nucleotides, the CDR3 is TGTGCCAGCAGCGTAGGCAGGGGTTATAATTCACCCCTCCACTTT.

This chain links TRBV5-1 with TRBJ2-1; 10 bases align to TRBD2. Germline lookup yields CDR1 SGHRS and CDR2 YFSETQ. After removal of 4 bases from V and 7 bases from J, the junction contained 8 bases not matched to a gene. The CDR3 contains 15 residues. The CDR3 spells CASSLTSGTLNEQFF. CDR3 in DNA: TGCGCCAGCAGCCTAACTAGCGGGACGTTGAATGAGCAGTTCTTC.

Here the CDR3 reads CSVEVGLAGVGTQYF. For the CDR3, the DNA is TGCAGCGTTGAAGTGGGGCTAGCGGGAGTCGGGACCCAGTACTTC. The chain uses TRBV29-1 and TRBJ2-5, with 10 bases matching TRBD2. CDR3 length: 15 amino acids. The J segment lost 7 bases and the V segment lost 1 base, leaving 9 bases of the junction unmatched. Germline V gene sequence: CDR1 SQVTM, CDR2 ANQGSEA.

DNA of the CDR3: TGCGCCAGCAGCACCGGGGGACTAGCGGGGGACCAAGAGACCCAGTACTTC. It yields the protein CASSTGGLAGDQETQYF. The chain joins TRBV5-1 to TRBJ2-5; TRBD2 agrees at 14 bases. Germline loops: CDR1 SGHRS, CDR2 YFSETQ. With V trimmed by 4 bases and J by 0 bases, 5 bases remained unmatched. The CDR3 totals 17 residues.